The 4 T cell receptor beta chains listed next were all sequenced from one sample in a study of cytomegalovirus exposure and HLA in healthy donors (dated by TCRdb to 2015 to 2018). The method was the immunoSEQ multiplex PCR assay. For the multiplex PCR, a mixture combining 60 forward primers for TCR Vbeta segments and 13 reverse primers for TCR Jbeta segments was used. TCRdb obtained this table from immuneACCESS and retained in-frame rearrangements with V and J assigned. These tables miss some clones; where compared with another copy, unresolved V genes account for less than half of the shortfall, and the remainder is unexplained. This sample has around 100,000 clones in its table, and 80% to 90% of those were observed once. The ten largest clones add up to 0.9% to 1.5% of the sample. The sequencing input was PBMCs. These receptors all come from a woman aged 18-35 years in good health and CMV-seronegative.

The rearrangement uses TRBV29-1 and TRBJ2-7, with a weak D call TRBD2 (5 bases). V was clipped by 3 bases and J by 7 bases, with 16 bases between them. CDR3 size: 13 residues. The germline V gene has CDR1 SQVTM and CDR2 ANQGSEA. CDR3 in amino acids: CSVDLRSTGEQYF. The CDR3 DNA follows: TGCAGCGTTGACCTCCGGAGTACGGGAGAGCAGTACTTC.

The rearrangement joins TRBV11-2 to TRBJ2-7, with 11 positions matching TRBD1. Germline CDR1 SGHAT, CDR2 FQNNGV. V lost 4 bases and J lost 4; bases outside the gene matches: 9. CDR3 length equals 16 residues. This chain's CDR3 is CASSWTGTGGRYEQYF. The CDR3 coding sequence is TGTGCCAGCAGCTGGACCGGGACAGGGGGAAGGTACGAGCAGTACTTC.

The V gene is TRBV19, the J gene TRBJ2-5; TRBD1 agrees at 9 bases. Germline V lookup: CDR1 LNHDA, CDR2 SQIVND (reference sequence). CDR3 length: 13 amino acids. J gave up 4 bases and V 5 bases, and 2 bases lay outside the gene matches. CDR3 sequence (DNA): TGTGCCAGTAGTGGGGACAGGGCAGAGACCCAGTACTTC. Translating gives CASSGDRAETQYF.

This chain links TRBV7-9 with TRBJ2-7; 11 nucleotides agree with TRBD1. Trimming took 5 bases from V and 4 from J; bases not matched to a gene: 4. CDR1 and CDR2 from the germline V gene are SEHNR and FQNEAQ (reference sequence). CDR3 size: 14 residues. CDR3 DNA: TGTGCCAGCAGCAAAGGACAGGGGGCATACGAGCAGTACTTC. As protein: CASSKGQGAYEQYF.